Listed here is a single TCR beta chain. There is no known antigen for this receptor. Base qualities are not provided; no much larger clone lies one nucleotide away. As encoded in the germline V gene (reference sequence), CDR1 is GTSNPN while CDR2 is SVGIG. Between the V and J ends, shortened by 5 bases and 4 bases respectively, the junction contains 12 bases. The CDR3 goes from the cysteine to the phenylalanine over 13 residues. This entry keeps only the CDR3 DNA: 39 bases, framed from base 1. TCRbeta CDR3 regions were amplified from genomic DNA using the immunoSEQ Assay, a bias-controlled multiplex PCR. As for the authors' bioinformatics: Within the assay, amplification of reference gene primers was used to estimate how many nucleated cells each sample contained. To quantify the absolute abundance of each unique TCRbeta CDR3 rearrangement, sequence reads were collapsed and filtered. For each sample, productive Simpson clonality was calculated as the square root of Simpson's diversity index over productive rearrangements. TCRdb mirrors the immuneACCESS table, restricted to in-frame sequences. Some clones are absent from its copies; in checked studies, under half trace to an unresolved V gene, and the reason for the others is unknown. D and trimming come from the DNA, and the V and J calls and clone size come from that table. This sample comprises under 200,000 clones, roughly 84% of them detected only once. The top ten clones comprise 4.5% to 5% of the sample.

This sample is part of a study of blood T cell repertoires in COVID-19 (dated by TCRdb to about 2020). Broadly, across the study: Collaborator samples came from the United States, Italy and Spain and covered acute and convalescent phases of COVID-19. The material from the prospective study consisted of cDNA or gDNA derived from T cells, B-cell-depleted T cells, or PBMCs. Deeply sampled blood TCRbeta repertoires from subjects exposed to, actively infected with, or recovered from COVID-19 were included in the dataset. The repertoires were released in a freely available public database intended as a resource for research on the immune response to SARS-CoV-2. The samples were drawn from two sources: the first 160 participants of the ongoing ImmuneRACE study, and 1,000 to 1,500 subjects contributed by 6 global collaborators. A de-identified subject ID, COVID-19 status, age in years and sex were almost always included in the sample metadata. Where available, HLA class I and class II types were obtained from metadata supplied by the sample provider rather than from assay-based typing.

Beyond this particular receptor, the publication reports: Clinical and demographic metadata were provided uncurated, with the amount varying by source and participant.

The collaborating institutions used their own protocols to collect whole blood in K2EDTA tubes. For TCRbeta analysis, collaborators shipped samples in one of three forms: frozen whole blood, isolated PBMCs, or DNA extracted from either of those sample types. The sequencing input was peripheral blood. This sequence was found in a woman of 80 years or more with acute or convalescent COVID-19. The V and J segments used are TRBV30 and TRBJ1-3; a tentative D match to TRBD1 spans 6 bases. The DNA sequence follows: TGTGCCTGGGGTACAGGGCTCGGAAACACCATATATTTT. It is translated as CAWGTGLGNTIYF.